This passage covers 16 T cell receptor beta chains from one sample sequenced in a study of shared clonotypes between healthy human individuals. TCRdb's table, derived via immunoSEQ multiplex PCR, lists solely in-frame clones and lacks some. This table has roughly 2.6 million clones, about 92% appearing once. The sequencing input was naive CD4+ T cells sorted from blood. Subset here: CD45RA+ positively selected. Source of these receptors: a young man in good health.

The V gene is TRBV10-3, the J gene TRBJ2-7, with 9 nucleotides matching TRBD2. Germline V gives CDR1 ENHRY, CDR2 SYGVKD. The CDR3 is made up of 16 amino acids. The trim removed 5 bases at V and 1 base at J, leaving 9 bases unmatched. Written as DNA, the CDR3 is TGTGCCATCAGTTTTGCGGCGACTAGCGGTTCCTACGAGCAGTACTTC. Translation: CAISFAATSGSYEQYF.

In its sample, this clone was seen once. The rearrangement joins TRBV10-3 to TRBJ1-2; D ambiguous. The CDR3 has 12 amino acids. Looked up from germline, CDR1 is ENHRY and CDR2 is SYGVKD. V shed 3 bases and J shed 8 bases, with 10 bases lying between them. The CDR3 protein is CAISDGREGYTF. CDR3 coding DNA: TGTGCCATCAGTGACGGGAGGGAGGGCTACACCTTC.

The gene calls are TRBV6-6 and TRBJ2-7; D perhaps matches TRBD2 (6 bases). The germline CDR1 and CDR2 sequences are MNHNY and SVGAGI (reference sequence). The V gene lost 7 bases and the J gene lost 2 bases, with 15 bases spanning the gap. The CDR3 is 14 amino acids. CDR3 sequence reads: CASTQASATYEQYF. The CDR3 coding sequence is TGTGCCAGCACCCAGGCTAGCGCCACCTACGAGCAGTACTTC.

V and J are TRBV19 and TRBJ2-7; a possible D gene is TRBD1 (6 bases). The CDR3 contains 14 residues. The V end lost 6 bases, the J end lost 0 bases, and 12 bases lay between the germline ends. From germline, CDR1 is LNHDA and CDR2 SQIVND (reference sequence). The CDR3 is CASRAGDPSYEQYF. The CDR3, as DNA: TGTGCCAGTAGGGCAGGGGACCCCTCCTACGAGCAGTACTTC.

CDR3: CASSQGGTDRVQFF. CDR3 DNA sequence: TGCGCCAGCAGCCAAGGGGGGACGGACAGGGTCCAGTTCTTC. This chain connects TRBV4-3 to TRBJ2-1, with TRBD1 matching over 8 bases. V shed 1 base, J shed 13 bases, and the junction held 9 bases outside the gene matches. The germline V gene encodes CDR1 LGHNA and CDR2 YSLEER. The CDR3 runs 14 residues.

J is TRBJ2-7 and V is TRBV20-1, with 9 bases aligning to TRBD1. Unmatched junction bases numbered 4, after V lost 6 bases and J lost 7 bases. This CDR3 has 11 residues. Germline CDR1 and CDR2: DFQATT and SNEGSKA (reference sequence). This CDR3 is CSARQGVEQYF. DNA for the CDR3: TGCAGTGCGCGACAGGGGGTGGAGCAGTACTTC.

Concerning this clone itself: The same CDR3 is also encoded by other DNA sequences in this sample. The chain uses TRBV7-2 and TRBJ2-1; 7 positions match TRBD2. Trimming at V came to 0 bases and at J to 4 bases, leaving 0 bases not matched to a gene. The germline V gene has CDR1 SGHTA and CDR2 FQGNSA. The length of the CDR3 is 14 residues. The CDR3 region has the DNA TGTGCCAGCAGCTTAGCGGGGGGGTACAATGAGCAGTTCTTC. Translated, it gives CASSLAGGYNEQFF.

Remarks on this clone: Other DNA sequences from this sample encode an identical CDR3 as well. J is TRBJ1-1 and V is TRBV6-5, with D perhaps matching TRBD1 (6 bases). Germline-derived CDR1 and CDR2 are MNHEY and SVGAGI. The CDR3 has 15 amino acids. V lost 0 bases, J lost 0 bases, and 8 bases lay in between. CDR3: CASSYSTGLNTEAFF. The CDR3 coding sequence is TGTGCCAGCAGTTACTCGACAGGCCTGAACACTGAAGCTTTCTTT.

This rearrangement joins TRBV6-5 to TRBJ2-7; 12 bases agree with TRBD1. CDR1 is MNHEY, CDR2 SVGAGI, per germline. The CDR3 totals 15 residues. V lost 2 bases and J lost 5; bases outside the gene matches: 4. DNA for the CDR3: TGTGCCAGCAGTTACCGGGACAGGGGGCGAAACGAGCAGTACTTC. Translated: CASSYRDRGRNEQYF.

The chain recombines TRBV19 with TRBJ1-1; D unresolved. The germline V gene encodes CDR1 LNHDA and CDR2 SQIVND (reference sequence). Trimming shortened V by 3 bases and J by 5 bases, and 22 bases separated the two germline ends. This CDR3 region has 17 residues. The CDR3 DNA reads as TGTGCCAGTAGTATGGCCCAATACCGCAGGTCTAAGACTGAAGCTTTCTTT. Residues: CASSMAQYRRSKTEAFF. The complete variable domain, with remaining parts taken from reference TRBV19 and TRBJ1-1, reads DGGITQSPKYLFRKEGQNVTLSCEQNLNHDAMYWYRQDPGQGLRLIYYSQIVNDFQKGDIAEGYSVSREKKESFPLTVTSAQKNPTAFYLCASSMAQYRRSKTEAFFGQGTRLTVV.

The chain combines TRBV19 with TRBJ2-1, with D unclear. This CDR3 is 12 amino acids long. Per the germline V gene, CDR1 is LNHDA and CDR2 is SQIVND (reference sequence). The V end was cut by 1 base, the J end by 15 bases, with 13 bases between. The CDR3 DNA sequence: TGTGCCAGTAGTATAGTAGGAATCTCTCTGTTCTTC. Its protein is CASSIVGISLFF.

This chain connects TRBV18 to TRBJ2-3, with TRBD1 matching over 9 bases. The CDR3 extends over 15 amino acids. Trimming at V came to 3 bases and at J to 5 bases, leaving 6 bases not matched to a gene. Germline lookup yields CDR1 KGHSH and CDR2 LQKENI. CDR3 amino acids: CASSPPTGGKDTQYF. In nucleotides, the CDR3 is TGTGCCAGCTCACCGCCCACAGGGGGCAAAGATACGCAGTATTTT.

The CDR3 reads CASRPLEGSHSPLHF. Written as DNA, the CDR3 is TGCGCCAGCAGACCTCTTGAGGGGTCCCATTCACCCCTCCACTTT. V usage is TRBV5-1 and J usage is TRBJ1-6, with TRBD1 as a possible D gene (5 bases). Trimming stripped 5 bases from V and 8 bases from J, with 17 bases between. The CDR3 runs to 15 residues. The V gene's germline CDR1 is SGHRS and CDR2 YFSETQ.

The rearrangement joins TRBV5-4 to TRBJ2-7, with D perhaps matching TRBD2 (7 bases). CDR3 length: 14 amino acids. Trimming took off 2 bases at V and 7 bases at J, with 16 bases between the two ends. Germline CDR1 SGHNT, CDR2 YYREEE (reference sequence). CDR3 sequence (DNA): TGTGCCAGCAGCTTAGGGGGGGCCCTCGGGGAGCAGTACTTC. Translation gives CASSLGGALGEQYF.

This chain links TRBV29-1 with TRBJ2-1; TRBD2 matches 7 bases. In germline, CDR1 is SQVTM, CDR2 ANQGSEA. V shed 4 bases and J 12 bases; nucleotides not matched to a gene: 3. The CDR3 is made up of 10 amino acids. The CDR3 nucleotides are TGCAGCGTTGGCTCGGGGGGGCAGTTCTTC. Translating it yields CSVGSGGQFF.

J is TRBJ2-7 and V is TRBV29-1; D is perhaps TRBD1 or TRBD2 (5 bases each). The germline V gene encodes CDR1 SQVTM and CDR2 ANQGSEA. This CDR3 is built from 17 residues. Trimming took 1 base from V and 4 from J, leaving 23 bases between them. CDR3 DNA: TGCAGCGTTGAAGGCCGACGTGGGGGAACGAAGGCGTACGAGCAGTACTTC. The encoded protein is CSVEGRRGGTKAYEQYF.